The source of this T cell receptor (beta chain) is a study of T cell responses to AZD1222 COVID-19 vaccine. Germline V gene lookup returns CDR1 LGHNA and CDR2 YSLEER. The CDR3 contains 15 residues. V lost 0 bases and J lost 10, with 13 bases in between. Measured with immunoSEQ multiplex PCR; TCRdb has only the in-frame clones, and not every one. The sample consists of around 140,000 clones, about 89% of them appearing once. The sequence was collected from an adult who received the MenACWY meningococcal vaccine as a control. The rearrangement uses TRBV4-3 and TRBJ1-6; the D gene is possibly TRBD1 (5 bases). The specimen was peripheral blood, collected 28 days after the second dose of the MenACWY control vaccine. This CDR3 reads CASSQEGAGNSPLHF. The CDR3 coding sequence is TGCGCCAGCAGCCAAGAAGGGGCAGGGAACTCACCCCTCCACTTT.